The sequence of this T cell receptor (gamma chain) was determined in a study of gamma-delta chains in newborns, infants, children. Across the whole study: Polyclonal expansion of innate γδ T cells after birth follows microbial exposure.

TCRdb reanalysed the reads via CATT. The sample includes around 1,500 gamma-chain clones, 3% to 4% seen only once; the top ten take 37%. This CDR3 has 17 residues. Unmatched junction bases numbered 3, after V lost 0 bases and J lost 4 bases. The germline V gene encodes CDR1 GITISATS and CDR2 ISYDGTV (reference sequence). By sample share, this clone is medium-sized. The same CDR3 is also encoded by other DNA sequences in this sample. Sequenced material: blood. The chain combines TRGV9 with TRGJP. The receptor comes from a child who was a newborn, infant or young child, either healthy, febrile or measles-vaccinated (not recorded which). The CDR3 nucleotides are TGTGCCTTGTGGGAGGTGCATCAAGAGTTGGGCAAAAAAATCAAGGTATTT. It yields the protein CALWEVHQELGKKIKVF.